These T cell receptor beta chains were read from a single sample in a study of beta chain features in type 1 diabetes. Generated by immunoSEQ multiplex PCR, the TCRdb table keeps only in-frame clones and is missing some. Found here are some 150,000 clones, roughly 10% of them singletons; the top ten hold about 0.6%. The specimen was central memory CD4+ T cells from blood. All receptors derive from a woman aged 40 to 50 in good health. Each CDR3 is given with its conserved first and last residue. D genes are given only for firm matches. The size field is filled for only some rows; it gives once, few, many or a size class.

v_gene: TRBV9; abundance: -; d_gene: TRBD1; j_gene: TRBJ1-4; CDR3aa: CASSVAGGENEKLFF; CDR3nt: TGTGCCAGCAGCGTAGCAGGGGGCGAAAATGAAAAACTGTTTTTT
v_gene: TRBV6-5; abundance: -; d_gene: TRBD1; j_gene: TRBJ2-6; CDR3aa: CASSTQGSGANVLTF; CDR3nt: TGTGCCAGCAGCACACAGGGGTCTGGGGCCAACGTCCTGACTTTC
v_gene: TRBV11-2; abundance: -; d_gene: -; j_gene: TRBJ2-5; CDR3aa: CASSARAPVQETQYF; CDR3nt: TGTGCCAGCAGCGCTCGCGCCCCCGTCCAAGAGACCCAGTACTTC
v_gene: TRBV6-5; abundance: -; d_gene: -; j_gene: TRBJ2-1; CDR3aa: CASSYLDSGNEQFF; CDR3nt: TGTGCCAGCAGTTACTTAGACAGTGGAAATGAGCAGTTCTTC
v_gene: TRBV7-8; abundance: -; d_gene: -; j_gene: TRBJ2-1; CDR3aa: CASSLASRVNEQFF; CDR3nt: TGTGCCAGCAGCTTAGCCTCCAGGGTCAATGAGCAGTTCTTC
v_gene: TRBV10-3; abundance: few; d_gene: TRBD2; j_gene: TRBJ2-3; CDR3aa: CAISPPGGTDTQYF; CDR3nt: TGTGCCATCAGCCCACCGGGGGGAACAGATACGCAGTATTTT
v_gene: TRBV5-1; abundance: many; d_gene: TRBD2; j_gene: TRBJ2-6; CDR3aa: CASSPILAGGTGANVLTF; CDR3nt: TGCGCCAGCAGCCCCATACTAGCGGGGGGGACTGGGGCCAACGTCCTGACTTTC
v_gene: TRBV11-2; abundance: few; d_gene: -; j_gene: TRBJ1-2; CDR3aa: CASSSRTNYGYTF; CDR3nt: TGTGCCAGCAGCTCCAGAACTAACTATGGCTACACCTTC
v_gene: TRBV9; abundance: few; d_gene: TRBD2; j_gene: TRBJ2-5; CDR3aa: CASSVVPSGGAREETQYF; CDR3nt: TGTGCCAGCAGCGTAGTTCCTAGCGGGGGGGCCCGAGAAGAGACCCAGTACTTC
v_gene: TRBV7-6; abundance: -; d_gene: TRBD2; j_gene: TRBJ2-3; CDR3aa: CASSPGDSGADTQYF; CDR3nt: TGTGCCAGCAGCCCCGGCGATAGCGGGGCAGATACGCAGTATTTT
v_gene: TRBV9; abundance: -; d_gene: TRBD1; j_gene: TRBJ2-2; CDR3aa: CASAGQGGMSINTGELFF; CDR3nt: TGTGCCAGCGCGGGACAGGGGGGCATGTCTATCAACACCGGGGAGCTGTTTTTT
v_gene: TRBV5-1; abundance: few; d_gene: -; j_gene: TRBJ1-5; CDR3aa: CASSLDGVGNQPQHF; CDR3nt: TGCGCCAGCAGCTTGGATGGAGTAGGCAATCAGCCCCAGCATTTT
v_gene: TRBV27; abundance: -; d_gene: -; j_gene: TRBJ1-5; CDR3aa: CASSFDRNQPQHF; CDR3nt: TGTGCCAGCAGTTTTGACAGGAATCAGCCCCAGCATTTT
v_gene: TRBV5-4; abundance: few; d_gene: TRBD1; j_gene: TRBJ1-1; CDR3aa: CASSLNRGATEAFF; CDR3nt: TGTGCCAGCAGCTTGAACAGGGGAGCGACTGAAGCTTTCTTT
v_gene: TRBV4-1; abundance: -; d_gene: -; j_gene: TRBJ1-1; CDR3aa: CASSQADRRQAEAFF; CDR3nt: TGCGCCAGCAGCCAGGCTGACCGCCGGCAGGCTGAAGCTTTCTTT
v_gene: TRBV7-9; abundance: many; d_gene: TRBD1; j_gene: TRBJ1-5; CDR3aa: CASSPGQNNQPQHF; CDR3nt: TGTGCCAGCAGCCCGGGACAGAACAATCAGCCCCAGCATTTT
v_gene: TRBV18; abundance: -; d_gene: -; j_gene: TRBJ2-7; CDR3aa: CASSRERSYEQYF; CDR3nt: TGTGCCAGCTCCCGGGAAAGGTCCTACGAGCAGTACTTC
v_gene: TRBV5-1; abundance: few; d_gene: TRBD1; j_gene: TRBJ1-4; CDR3aa: CASSTDRGSEKLFF; CDR3nt: TGCGCCAGCAGTACGGACAGGGGGAGTGAAAAACTGTTTTTT
v_gene: TRBV7-7; abundance: -; d_gene: -; j_gene: TRBJ2-3; CDR3aa: CASSLGVTDTQYF; CDR3nt: TGTGCCAGCAGCTTGGGAGTCACAGATACGCAGTATTTT
v_gene: TRBV20-1; abundance: many; d_gene: -; j_gene: TRBJ1-1; CDR3aa: CSARQNTEAFF; CDR3nt: TGCAGTGCTAGACAGAACACTGAAGCTTTCTTT
v_gene: TRBV10-3; abundance: few; d_gene: -; j_gene: TRBJ1-1; CDR3aa: CAISTGIGTEAFF; CDR3nt: TGTGCCATCAGTACAGGGATCGGTACTGAAGCTTTCTTT
v_gene: TRBV5-1; abundance: -; d_gene: -; j_gene: TRBJ1-2; CDR3aa: CASRTGSNYGYTF; CDR3nt: TGCGCCAGCAGGACAGGATCTAACTATGGCTACACCTTC
v_gene: TRBV7-2; abundance: -; d_gene: -; j_gene: TRBJ2-7; CDR3aa: CASSLDYQGREQYF; CDR3nt: TGTGCCAGCAGCTTAGATTACCAGGGTCGCGAGCAGTACTTC
v_gene: TRBV7-8; abundance: -; d_gene: TRBD2; j_gene: TRBJ2-1; CDR3aa: CASSLEAGGYNEQFF; CDR3nt: TGTGCCAGCAGCTTAGAAGCGGGGGGCTACAATGAGCAGTTCTTC
v_gene: TRBV4-1; abundance: few; d_gene: -; j_gene: TRBJ2-7; CDR3aa: CASSQDRAGAYEQYF; CDR3nt: TGCGCCAGCAGCCAAGATCGTGCAGGGGCCTACGAGCAGTACTTC
v_gene: TRBV18; abundance: -; d_gene: TRBD2; j_gene: TRBJ2-1; CDR3aa: CASSLLLPGTRGNEQFF; CDR3nt: TGTGCCAGCTCCCTACTTTTGCCCGGGACTAGGGGCAATGAGCAGTTCTTC
v_gene: TRBV5-5; abundance: -; d_gene: TRBD2; j_gene: TRBJ2-1; CDR3aa: CASSGGTAGGRGNEQFF; CDR3nt: TGTGCCAGCAGCGGTGGAACAGCGGGGGGGAGAGGGAATGAGCAGTTCTTC
v_gene: TRBV19; abundance: -; d_gene: TRBD1; j_gene: TRBJ1-3; CDR3aa: CASSPSGTGVFSSGNTIYF; CDR3nt: TGTGCCAGTAGTCCGTCCGGGACAGGGGTCTTCAGCTCTGGAAACACCATATATTTT
v_gene: TRBV11-2; abundance: few; d_gene: -; j_gene: TRBJ2-1; CDR3aa: CASSLDGTTTGPTYNEQFF; CDR3nt: TGTGCCAGCAGCTTAGATGGGACGACCACAGGGCCCACCTACAATGAGCAGTTCTTC
v_gene: TRBV7-2; abundance: few; d_gene: -; j_gene: TRBJ2-5; CDR3aa: CASSLLNRQETQYF; CDR3nt: TGTGCCAGCAGCTTACTTAACAGGCAAGAGACCCAGTACTTC
v_gene: TRBV10-3; abundance: few; d_gene: TRBD1; j_gene: TRBJ1-2; CDR3aa: CAISAGTGDGYTF; CDR3nt: TGTGCCATCAGTGCTGGGACAGGGGATGGGTACACCTTC
v_gene: TRBV23-1; abundance: many; d_gene: TRBD1; j_gene: TRBJ2-7; CDR3aa: CASRLGQGKPYEQYF; CDR3nt: TGCGCCAGCAGATTGGGACAGGGAAAACCCTACGAGCAGTACTTC
v_gene: TRBV5-1; abundance: -; d_gene: -; j_gene: TRBJ1-6; CDR3aa: CASSLDPGRGGSPLHF; CDR3nt: TGCGCCAGCAGCTTAGATCCGGGCCGCGGCGGGTCACCCCTCCACTTT
v_gene: TRBV5-1; abundance: few; d_gene: -; j_gene: TRBJ2-1; CDR3aa: CASSPRAGGPNEQFF; CDR3nt: TGCGCCAGCAGCCCGCGGGCAGGGGGGCCCAATGAGCAGTTCTTC
v_gene: TRBV7-2; abundance: -; d_gene: -; j_gene: TRBJ1-2; CDR3aa: CASSLAGGARYGYTF; CDR3nt: TGTGCCAGCAGCTTAGCGGGGGGGGCCCGCTATGGCTACACCTTC